This T cell receptor (beta chain) came from a study of cytomegalovirus exposure and HLA in healthy donors. At the level of the study: Among the 370 or so donors who were genotyped, roughly 85% fell in the genetic ancestry cluster that is associated with self-reported Caucasian donors.

CDR1 is MDHEN, CDR2 SYDVKM, per germline. V lost 3 bases and J 5 bases, leaving 13 bases between the germline ends. The CDR3 is 14 amino acids. Concerning this clone itself: Its antigen is currently unknown.

Researchers ran the PCR with 60 Vbeta and 13 Jbeta primers. Repertoires were generated with immunoSEQ multiplex PCR, while TCRdb's copy carries only in-frame clones and drops some. The sample yields 40,000 or so clones, 66% seen once. Findings of the study overall: Earlier analysis found most TCR beta V segments productive about 90% or about 30% of the time. Later work found most CMV-associated TCR beta chains apparently HLA-restricted. An analysis was carried out later, and it reportedly showed fewer N-insertions in an Asian-associated ancestry cluster than the roughly 700-donor mean.

The chain couples TRBV28 to TRBJ1-1, with D uncertain. The TCR sequence derives from a man in his forties or fifties in good health and CMV-seropositive. Material for sequencing was PBMCs. The CDR3: CASSLGDSRTEAFF. For the CDR3, the DNA is TGTGCCAGCAGTTTGGGAGACTCAAGAACTGAAGCTTTCTTT.